These 17 T cell receptor beta chains originate from one sample sequenced in a study of T cell changes during pregnancy in multiple sclerosis. Profiling relied on immunoSEQ multiplex PCR, and the TCRdb table lists in-frame clones only, not all of them. This sample has over 75,000 clones, with approximately 92% found just once. Sequenced here: peripheral blood, sampled in the first trimester of pregnancy. Receptor source: a female donor with multiple sclerosis, enrolled in a pregnancy study.

The CDR3 loop is CASSWGTSFAETQYF. CDR3 nucleotide sequence: TGTGCCAGCAGCTGGGGGACTAGCTTCGCCGAGACCCAGTACTTC. The chain employs TRBV11-1 and TRBJ2-5; 9 nucleotides match TRBD2. There are 15 residues in the CDR3. J gave up 5 bases and V 4 bases, and 8 bases lay outside the gene matches. CDR1 is SGHAT, CDR2 FQDESV, per germline (reference sequence).

The chain employs TRBV2 and TRBJ2-1; a possible D gene is TRBD2 (6 bases). Germline CDR1 reads SNHLY; CDR2 reads FYNNEI. This CDR3 spans 13 amino acids. V shed 6 bases and J shed 6 bases, with 12 bases lying between them. This CDR3 reads CASSRGEVNEQFF. CDR3 sequence (DNA): TGTGCCAGCAGCCGAGGGGAGGTCAATGAGCAGTTCTTC. The whole variable domain, filled in from reference TRBV2 and TRBJ2-1, reads EPEVTQTPSHQVTQMGQEVILRCVPISNHLYFYWYRQILGQKVEFLVSFYNNEISEKSEIFDDQFSVERPDGSNFTLKIRSTKLEDSAMYFCASSRGEVNEQFFGPGTRLTVL.

This clone has a handful of counts. At one of its ends the junction is not consistent with the germline gene, which may arise from a read error. J is TRBJ1-2 and V is TRBV6-5; no definite D call. Germline loops: CDR1 MNHEY, CDR2 SVGAGI. The CDR3 has 13 amino acids. The CDR3 loop is CASSYSKRGFPLF. The CDR3 coding sequence is TGTGCCAGCAGTTACTCGAAACGAGGATTCCCTCTCTTC.

In nucleotides, the CDR3 is TGTGCCAGCTCACGAGACAGGGGGAACACTGAAGCTTTCTTT. Translated: CASSRDRGNTEAFF. The chain couples TRBV18 to TRBJ1-1, with 8 bases fitting TRBD1. CDR3 length: 14 residues. The germline CDR1 and CDR2 sequences are KGHSH and LQKENI. V lost 4 bases and J lost 1; bases outside the gene matches: 2.

Here the CDR3 reads CASSIGANSNQPQHF. CDR3 in DNA: TGTGCCAGTAGTATAGGAGCAAATAGCAATCAGCCCCAGCATTTT. This chain connects TRBV19 to TRBJ1-5; no firm D call. This CDR3 comprises 15 residues. Germline CDR1 and CDR2: LNHDA and SQIVND (reference sequence). Trimming took off 1 base at V and 0 bases at J, with 7 bases between the two ends.

This clone was detected only a few times. The chain combines TRBV28 with TRBJ1-2; D gene uncertain. The germline CDR1 and CDR2 sequences are MDHEN and SYDVKM. V lost 5 bases and J lost 5, with 6 bases in between. The CDR3 totals 11 residues. CDR3 DNA sequence: TGTGCCAGCAGTCTCTCGTATGGCTACACCTTC. Translation gives CASSLSYGYTF.

The chain links TRBV4-2 to TRBJ2-5; 7 bases line up with TRBD2. This CDR3 contains 15 residues. Germline V CDR1 and CDR2: LGHNA, YNFKEQ. V lost 0 bases, J lost 10 bases, and 11 bases stayed unmatched. CDR3 sequence (DNA): TGTGCCAGCAGCCAAGATGTTGGCAGGGCGGGAGACCAGTACTTC. Amino acid sequence: CASSQDVGRAGDQYF.

The chain recombines TRBV28 with TRBJ1-1, with a possible D match to TRBD1 (5 bases). Germline-derived CDR1 and CDR2 are MDHEN and SYDVKM. Trimming left V 5 bases short and J 6 bases short, with 16 bases between. There are 14 residues in the CDR3. The DNA of the CDR3 is TGTGCCAGCAGTCCTCATCCAGGGTTCTCTGAAGCTTTCTTT. Translated: CASSPHPGFSEAFF.

The chain recombines TRBV10-3 with TRBJ2-1; the D gene is possibly TRBD2 (7 bases). This CDR3 contains 13 residues. Germline CDR1 and CDR2: ENHRY and SYGVKD. The V gene lost 7 bases and the J gene lost 6 bases, with 13 bases spanning the gap. The DNA for the CDR3 is TGTGCCATCACAGGGGAGGGGGTCAATGAGCAGTTCTTC. Amino acid sequence: CAITGEGVNEQFF.

DNA for the CDR3: TGTGCCTACCGGGGTTCTGGGGCCAACGTCCTGACTTTC. It specifies CAYRGSGANVLTF. The rearrangement uses TRBV11-2 and TRBJ2-6; perhaps TRBD2 as D (5 bases). The V and J ends lost 11 bases and 1 base respectively, with 9 bases between them. CDR1 is SGHAT and CDR2 is FQNNGV in the germline V gene. The CDR3 is made up of 13 amino acids.

This clone was observed a few times. The chain uses TRBV4-1 and TRBJ1-1, with TRBD1 as a possible D gene (6 bases). Germline V lookup: CDR1 MGHRA, CDR2 YSYEKL. CDR3 length: 15 amino acids. V lost 3 bases and J 5 bases, leaving 16 bases between the germline ends. Here the CDR3 DNA reads TGCGCCAGCAGCCAGGAACAGGGTTTGAGGACTGAAGCTTTCTTT. This encodes CASSQEQGLRTEAFF.

The rearrangement joins TRBV5-1 to TRBJ2-7; D is perhaps TRBD2 (6 bases). V gave up 0 bases and J gave up 3 bases, with 13 bases separating them. There are 15 residues in the CDR3. The V gene's germline CDR1 is SGHRS and CDR2 YFSETQ. CDR3 in DNA: TGCGCCAGCAGCTTGGCCGGTGGGAGGCTCTACGAGCAGTACTTC. Its protein product is CASSLAGGRLYEQYF.

This sequence joins TRBV5-4 and TRBJ2-3; 13 bases align to TRBD2. Looked up from germline, CDR1 is SGHNT and CDR2 is YYREEE (reference sequence). V gave up 4 bases and J gave up 0 bases; unmatched junction bases: 2. CDR3 length equals 16 residues. In nucleotides, the CDR3 is TGTGCCAGCAGCCGACTAGCGGGAGGTAGCACAGATACGCAGTATTTT. It encodes CASSRLAGGSTDTQYF.

This clone occurred once. The rearrangement joins TRBV28 to TRBJ1-1; tentative D call: TRBD1 (5 bases). V lost 4 bases, J lost 8 bases, and 14 bases lay in between. The CDR3 totals 13 residues. Germline CDR1 and CDR2: MDHEN and SYDVKM. CDR3 region: CASSWGALMEAFF. The CDR3 bases are TGTGCCAGCAGTTGGGGCGCGCTCATGGAAGCTTTCTTT.

This chain joins TRBV29-1 and TRBJ2-5; D uncertain. The CDR3 loop spans 14 amino acids. V was cut by 5 bases and J by 4 bases, with 17 bases left in between. Germline V gene data show CDR1 as SQVTM and CDR2 as ANQGSEA. The CDR3 region is CSVLGPGVAETQYF. DNA of the CDR3: TGCAGCGTTTTGGGTCCTGGAGTGGCAGAGACCCAGTACTTC.

The genes are TRBV5-6 and TRBJ1-1, with 9 bases that match TRBD1. With 0 bases clipped from V and 5 bases from J, the junction kept 5 bases outside the gene matches. CDR1 is SGHDT and CDR2 is YYEEEE in the germline V gene. The CDR3 totals 15 residues. The chain's CDR3 is CASSLGLTGGTEAFF. The CDR3 coding sequence is TGTGCCAGCAGCTTGGGTTTGACAGGGGGAACTGAAGCTTTCTTT.

The CDR3 DNA reads as TGTGCCATACGGACTAGATTTGATGAGACCCAGTACTTC. Encoded protein: CAIRTRFDETQYF. The genes are TRBV10-3 and TRBJ2-5; the match to TRBD2 covers 7 bases. V was clipped by 9 bases and J by 5 bases; unmatched bases: 9. Germline assignment: CDR1 ENHRY and CDR2 SYGVKD. This CDR3 is 13 amino acids long.